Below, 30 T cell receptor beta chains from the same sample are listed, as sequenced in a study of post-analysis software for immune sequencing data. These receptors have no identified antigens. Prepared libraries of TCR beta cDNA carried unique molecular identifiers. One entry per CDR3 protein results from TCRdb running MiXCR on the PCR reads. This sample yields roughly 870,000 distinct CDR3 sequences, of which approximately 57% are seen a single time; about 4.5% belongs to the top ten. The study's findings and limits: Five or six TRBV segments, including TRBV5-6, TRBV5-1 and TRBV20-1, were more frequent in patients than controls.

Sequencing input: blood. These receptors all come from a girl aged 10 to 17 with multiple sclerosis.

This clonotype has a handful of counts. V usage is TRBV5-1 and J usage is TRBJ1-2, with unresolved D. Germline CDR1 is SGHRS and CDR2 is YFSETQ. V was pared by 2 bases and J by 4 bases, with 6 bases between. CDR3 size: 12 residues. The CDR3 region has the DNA TGCGCCAGCAGCTTCGACACCTATGGCTACACCTTC. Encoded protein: CASSFDTYGYTF. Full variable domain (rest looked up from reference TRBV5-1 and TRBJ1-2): KAGVTQTPRYLIKTRGQQVTLSCSPISGHRSVSWYQQTPGQGLQFLFEYFSETQRNKGNFPGRFSGRQFSNSRSEMNVSTLELGDSALYLCASSFDTYGYTFGSGTRLTVV.

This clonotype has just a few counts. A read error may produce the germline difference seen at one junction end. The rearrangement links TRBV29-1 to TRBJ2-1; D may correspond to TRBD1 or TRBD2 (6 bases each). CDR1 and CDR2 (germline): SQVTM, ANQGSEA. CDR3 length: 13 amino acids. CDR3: CSVHGGDYSEQFF. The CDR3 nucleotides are TGCAGCGTTCACGGGGGCGACTACAGTGAGCAGTTCTTC.

The CDR3 bases are TGCAGTGCTAGAGATCAAAGTTCGACCCAGTACTTC. It yields the protein CSARDQSSTQYF. The rearrangement links TRBV20-1 to TRBJ2-7; unclear D gene. The J call may be faulty, since TRBJ2-5 better matches the DNA end. Per germline, CDR1 DFQATT and CDR2 SNEGSKA (reference sequence). The CDR3 contains 12 residues.

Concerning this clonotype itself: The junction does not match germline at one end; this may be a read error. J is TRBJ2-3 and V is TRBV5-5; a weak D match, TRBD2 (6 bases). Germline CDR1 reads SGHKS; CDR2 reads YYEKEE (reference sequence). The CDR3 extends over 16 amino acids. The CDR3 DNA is TGTGCCAGCAGTTTGGCCGGGACTGTTGGCACAGATACGCAGTATTTT. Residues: CASSLAGTVGTDTQYF.

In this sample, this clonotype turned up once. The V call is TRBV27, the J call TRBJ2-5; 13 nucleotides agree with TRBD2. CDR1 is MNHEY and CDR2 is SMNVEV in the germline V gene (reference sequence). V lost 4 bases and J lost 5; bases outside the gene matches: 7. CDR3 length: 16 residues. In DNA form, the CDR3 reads TGTGCCAGCAGTTCCACTAGCGGGAGGGCCTATGAGACCCAGTACTTC. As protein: CASSSTSGRAYETQYF.

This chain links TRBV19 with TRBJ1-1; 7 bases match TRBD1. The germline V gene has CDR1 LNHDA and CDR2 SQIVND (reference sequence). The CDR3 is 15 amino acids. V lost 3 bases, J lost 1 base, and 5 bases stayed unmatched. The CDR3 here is CASSMNTGENTEAFF. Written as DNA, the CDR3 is TGTGCCAGTAGTATGAACACAGGGGAGAACACTGAAGCTTTCTTT.

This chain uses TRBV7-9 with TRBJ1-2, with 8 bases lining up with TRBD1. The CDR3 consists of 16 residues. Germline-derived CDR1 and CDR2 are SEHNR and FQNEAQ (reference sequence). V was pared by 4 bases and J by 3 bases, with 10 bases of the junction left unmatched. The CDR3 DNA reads TGTGCCAGCAGCTACGGACAGGGCCCTACCGACTATGGCTACACCTTC. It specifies CASSYGQGPTDYGYTF. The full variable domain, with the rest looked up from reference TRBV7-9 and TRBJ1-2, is DTGVSQNPRHKITKRGQNVTFRCDPISEHNRLYWYRQTLGQGPEFLTYFQNEAQLEKSRLLSDRFSAERPKGSFSTLEIQRTEQGDSAMYLCASSYGQGPTDYGYTFGSGTRLTVV.

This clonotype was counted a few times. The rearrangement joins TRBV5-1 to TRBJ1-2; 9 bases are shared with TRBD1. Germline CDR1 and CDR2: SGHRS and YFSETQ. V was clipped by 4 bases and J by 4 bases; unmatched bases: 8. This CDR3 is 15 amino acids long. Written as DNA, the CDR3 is TGCGCCAGCAGCCCGGGTGGGACAGGGTCCTATGGCTACACCTTC. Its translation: CASSPGGTGSYGYTF. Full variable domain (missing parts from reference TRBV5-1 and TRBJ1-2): KAGVTQTPRYLIKTRGQQVTLSCSPISGHRSVSWYQQTPGQGLQFLFEYFSETQRNKGNFPGRFSGRQFSNSRSEMNVSTLELGDSALYLCASSPGGTGSYGYTFGSGTRLTVV.

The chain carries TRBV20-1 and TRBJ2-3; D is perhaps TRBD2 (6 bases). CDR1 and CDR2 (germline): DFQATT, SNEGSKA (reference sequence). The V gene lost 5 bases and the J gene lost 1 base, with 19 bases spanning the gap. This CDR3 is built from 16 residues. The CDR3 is CSAGSIAAGGTDTQYF. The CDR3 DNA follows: TGCAGTGCTGGGTCTATAGCGGCCGGAGGCACAGATACGCAGTATTTT.

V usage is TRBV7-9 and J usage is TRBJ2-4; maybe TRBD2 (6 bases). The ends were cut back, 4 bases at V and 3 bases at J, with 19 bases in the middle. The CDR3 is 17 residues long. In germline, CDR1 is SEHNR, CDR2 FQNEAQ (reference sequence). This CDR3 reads CASSSRAGPGGKNIQYF. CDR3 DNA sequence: TGTGCCAGCAGCTCTAGGGCGGGACCTGGGGGCAAAAACATTCAGTACTTC. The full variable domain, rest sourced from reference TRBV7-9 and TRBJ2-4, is DTGVSQNPRHKITKRGQNVTFRCDPISEHNRLYWYRQTLGQGPEFLTYFQNEAQLEKSRLLSDRFSAERPKGSFSTLEIQRTEQGDSAMYLCASSSRAGPGGKNIQYFGAGTRLSVL.

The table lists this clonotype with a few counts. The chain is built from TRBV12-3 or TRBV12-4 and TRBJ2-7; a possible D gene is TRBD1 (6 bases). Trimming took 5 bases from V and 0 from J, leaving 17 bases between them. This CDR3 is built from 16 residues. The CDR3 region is CASSPPRAGASYEQYF. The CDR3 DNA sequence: TGTGCCAGCAGTCCCCCCCGGGCAGGGGCCTCCTACGAGCAGTACTTC.

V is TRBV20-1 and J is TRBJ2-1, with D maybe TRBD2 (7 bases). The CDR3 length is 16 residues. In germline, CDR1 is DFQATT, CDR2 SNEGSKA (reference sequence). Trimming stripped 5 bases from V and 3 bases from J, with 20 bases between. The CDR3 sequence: CSASPGGPFYYNEQFF. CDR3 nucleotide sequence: TGCAGTGCTTCCCCCGGGGGGCCTTTCTACTACAATGAGCAGTTCTTC.

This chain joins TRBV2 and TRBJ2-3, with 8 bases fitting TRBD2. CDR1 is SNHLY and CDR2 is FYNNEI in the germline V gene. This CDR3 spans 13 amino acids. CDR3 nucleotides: TGTGTCGGAAGACAAAGCGGGAGTGATACGCAGTATTTT. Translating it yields CVGRQSGSDTQYF.

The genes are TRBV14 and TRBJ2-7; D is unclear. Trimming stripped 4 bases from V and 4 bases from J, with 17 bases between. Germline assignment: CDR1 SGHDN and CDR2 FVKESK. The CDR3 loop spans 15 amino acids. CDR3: CASSPLGRLNYEQYF. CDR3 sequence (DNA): TGTGCCAGCAGCCCCCTCGGTAGGCTGAATTACGAGCAGTACTTC.

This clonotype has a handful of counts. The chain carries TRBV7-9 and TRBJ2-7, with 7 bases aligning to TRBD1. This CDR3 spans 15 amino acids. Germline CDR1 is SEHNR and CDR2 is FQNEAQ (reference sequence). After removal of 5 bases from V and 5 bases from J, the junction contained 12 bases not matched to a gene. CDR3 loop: CASSPTPTGFNEQYF. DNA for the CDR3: TGTGCCAGCAGCCCCACCCCGACAGGGTTTAACGAGCAGTACTTC.

CDR3 in amino acids: CSSRTGGSYNEQFF. For the CDR3, the DNA is TGCAGCTCTCGGACAGGGGGCTCCTACAATGAGCAGTTCTTC. The V gene is TRBV20-1, the J gene TRBJ2-1; TRBD1 matches 10 bases. From germline, CDR1 is DFQATT and CDR2 SNEGSKA (reference sequence). The CDR3 extends over 14 amino acids.

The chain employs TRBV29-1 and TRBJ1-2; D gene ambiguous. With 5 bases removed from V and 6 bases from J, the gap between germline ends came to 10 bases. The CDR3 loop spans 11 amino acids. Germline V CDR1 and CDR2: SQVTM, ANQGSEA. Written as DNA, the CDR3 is TGCAGCGTTCTTCTTGGGGATGGCTACACCTTC. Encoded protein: CSVLLGDGYTF.

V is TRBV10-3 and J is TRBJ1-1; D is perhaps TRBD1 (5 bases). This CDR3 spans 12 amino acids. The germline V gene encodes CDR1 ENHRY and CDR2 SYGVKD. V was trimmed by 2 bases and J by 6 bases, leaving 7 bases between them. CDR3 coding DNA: TGTGCCATCAGTGAGCCACAGGCTGAAGCTTTCTTT. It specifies CAISEPQAEAFF.

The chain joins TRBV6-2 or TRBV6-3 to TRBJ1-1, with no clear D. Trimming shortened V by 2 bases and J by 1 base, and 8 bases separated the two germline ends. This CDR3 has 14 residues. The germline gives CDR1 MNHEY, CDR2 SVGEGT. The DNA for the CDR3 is TGTGCCAGCAGTTACGGATACAGGAACACTGAAGCTTTCTTT. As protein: CASSYGYRNTEAFF.

The CDR3 loop reads CSAPRRGRRETQYF. Written as DNA, the CDR3 is TGCAGTGCCCCCAGGCGGGGTCGAAGAGAGACCCAGTACTTC. The J gene is TRBJ2-4, the V gene TRBV20-1, with D possibly matching TRBD2 (6 bases). The J call may be mistaken, given a closer DNA end match to TRBJ2-5. The CDR3 runs 14 residues. Germline V gene lookup returns CDR1 DFQATT and CDR2 SNEGSKA (reference sequence).

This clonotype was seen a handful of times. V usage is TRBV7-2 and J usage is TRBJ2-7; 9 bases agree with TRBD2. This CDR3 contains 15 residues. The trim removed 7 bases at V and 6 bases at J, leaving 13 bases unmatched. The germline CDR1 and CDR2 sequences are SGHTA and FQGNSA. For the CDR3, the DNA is TGTGCCAGCACCTCCCCCAGCGGGAGGCAATCCGAGCAGTACTTC. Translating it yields CASTSPSGRQSEQYF.

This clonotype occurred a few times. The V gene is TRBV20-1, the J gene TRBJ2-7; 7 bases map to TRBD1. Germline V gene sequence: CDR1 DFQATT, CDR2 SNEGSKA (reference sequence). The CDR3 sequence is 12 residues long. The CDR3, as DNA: TGCAGCGCAACAGGGGAGAAGGGCGAGCAGTACTTC. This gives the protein CSATGEKGEQYF.

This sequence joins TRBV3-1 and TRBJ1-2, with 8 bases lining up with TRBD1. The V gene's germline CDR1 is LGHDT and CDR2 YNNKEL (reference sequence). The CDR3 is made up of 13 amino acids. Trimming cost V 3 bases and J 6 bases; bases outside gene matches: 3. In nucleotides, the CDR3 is TGTGCCAGCAGCCACACAGGGGGTGATGGCTACACCTTC. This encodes CASSHTGGDGYTF.

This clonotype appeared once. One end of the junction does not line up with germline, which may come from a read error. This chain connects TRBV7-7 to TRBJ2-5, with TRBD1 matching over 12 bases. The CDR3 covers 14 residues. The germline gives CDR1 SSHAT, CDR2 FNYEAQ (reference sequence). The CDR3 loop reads CASSPGQGAKTQYF. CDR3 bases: TGTGCTAGCAGCCCGGGACAGGGGGCCAAGACCCAGTACTTC.

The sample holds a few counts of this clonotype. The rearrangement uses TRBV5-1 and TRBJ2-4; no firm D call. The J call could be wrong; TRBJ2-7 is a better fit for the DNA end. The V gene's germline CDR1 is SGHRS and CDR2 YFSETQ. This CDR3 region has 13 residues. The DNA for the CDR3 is TGCGCCAGCAGCTTGCCCATACCCTACGAGCAGTACTTC. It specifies CASSLPIPYEQYF.

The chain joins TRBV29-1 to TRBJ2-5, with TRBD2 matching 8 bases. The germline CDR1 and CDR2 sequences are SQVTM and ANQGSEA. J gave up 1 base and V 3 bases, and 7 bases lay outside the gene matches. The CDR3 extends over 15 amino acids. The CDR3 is CSVESSGALQETQYF. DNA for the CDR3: TGCAGCGTTGAGAGTAGCGGGGCCCTCCAAGAGACCCAGTACTTC.

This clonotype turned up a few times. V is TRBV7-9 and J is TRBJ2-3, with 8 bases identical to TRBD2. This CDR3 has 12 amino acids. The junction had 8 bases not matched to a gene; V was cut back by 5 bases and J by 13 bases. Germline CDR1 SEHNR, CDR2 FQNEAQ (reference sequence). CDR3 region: CASSELAEGEYF. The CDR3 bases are TGTGCCAGCAGCGAACTAGCGGAGGGGGAGTATTTT.

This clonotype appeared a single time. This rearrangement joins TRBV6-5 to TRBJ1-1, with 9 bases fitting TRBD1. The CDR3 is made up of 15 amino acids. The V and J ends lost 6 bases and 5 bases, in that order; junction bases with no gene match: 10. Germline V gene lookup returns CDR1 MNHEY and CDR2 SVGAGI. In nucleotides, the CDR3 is TGTGCCAGCAGGAACAGACAGGGGGGGAGGACTGAAGCTTTCTTT. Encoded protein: CASRNRQGGRTEAFF.

Written as DNA, the CDR3 is TGTGCCAGCAGCTGGGAGGTTTTGAACACTGAAGCTTTCTTT. This codes for CASSWEVLNTEAFF. The chain links TRBV7-6 to TRBJ1-1, with unresolved D. Trimming left V 4 bases short and J 0 bases short, with 9 bases between. The CDR3 is 14 residues long. CDR1 SGHVS and CDR2 FNYEAQ come from the germline V gene. The full variable domain, completed using reference TRBV7-6 and TRBJ1-1, is GAGVSQSPRYKVTKRGQDVALRCDPISGHVSLYWYRQALGQGPEFLTYFNYEAQQDKSGLPNDRFSAERPEGSISTLTIQRTEQRDSAMYRCASSWEVLNTEAFFGQGTRLTVV.

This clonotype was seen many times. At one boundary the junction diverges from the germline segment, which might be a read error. CDR3 coding DNA: TGTGCCAGCAGCTTGGAAACAGGGGACTATGGCTACACCTTC. Translating it yields CASSLETGDYGYTF. The gene calls are TRBV5-1 and TRBJ1-2, with TRBD1 identical over 7 bases. Looked up from germline, CDR1 is SGHRS and CDR2 is YFSETQ. CDR3 length: 14 residues.